The following is a TCR beta chain sequence with its context. No antigen is known for it. The data are from a study of T cell responses to AZD1222 COVID-19 vaccine. Overall study results and limits: Females made up more of the donors, who were largely white British, and clonal diversity may have come out too low. Spike-specific TCR depth and breadth grew after two AZD1222 doses. Repertoires in all cases were sampled only once the peak T cell response had passed.

The germline CDR1 and CDR2 sequences are MDHEN and SYDVKM. This CDR3 spans 12 amino acids. The V gene lost 8 bases and the J gene lost 4 bases, with 9 bases spanning the gap. TCRdb's table, derived via immunoSEQ multiplex PCR, lists solely in-frame clones and lacks some. This sample has roughly 100,000 clones; around 87% occur once, and the top ten carry roughly 10%. The sample in question was peripheral blood, obtained 28 days after the second AZD1222 dose. The TCR originated in an adult who received the AZD1222 COVID-19 vaccine. This rearrangement joins TRBV28 to TRBJ1-5; TRBD1 is a possible D gene (6 bases). In DNA form, the CDR3 reads TGTGCCAGCCGGACAGCTAATCAGCCCCAGCATTTT. Translated, it gives CASRTANQPQHF.